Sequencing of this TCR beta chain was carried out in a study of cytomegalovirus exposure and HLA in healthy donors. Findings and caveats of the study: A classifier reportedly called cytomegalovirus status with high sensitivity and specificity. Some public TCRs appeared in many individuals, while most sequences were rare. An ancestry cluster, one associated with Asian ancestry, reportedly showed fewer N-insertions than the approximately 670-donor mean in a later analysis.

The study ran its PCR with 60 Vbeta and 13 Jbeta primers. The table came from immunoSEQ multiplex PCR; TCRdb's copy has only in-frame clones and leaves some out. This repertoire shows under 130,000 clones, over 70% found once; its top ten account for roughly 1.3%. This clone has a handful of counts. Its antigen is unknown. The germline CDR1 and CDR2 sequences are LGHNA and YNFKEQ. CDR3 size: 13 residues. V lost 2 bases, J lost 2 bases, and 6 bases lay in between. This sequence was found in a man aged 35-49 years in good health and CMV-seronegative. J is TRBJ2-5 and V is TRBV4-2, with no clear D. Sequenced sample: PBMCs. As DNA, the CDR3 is TGTGCCAGCAGCCAATTCCAGCAAGAGACCCAGTACTTC. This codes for CASSQFQQETQYF.